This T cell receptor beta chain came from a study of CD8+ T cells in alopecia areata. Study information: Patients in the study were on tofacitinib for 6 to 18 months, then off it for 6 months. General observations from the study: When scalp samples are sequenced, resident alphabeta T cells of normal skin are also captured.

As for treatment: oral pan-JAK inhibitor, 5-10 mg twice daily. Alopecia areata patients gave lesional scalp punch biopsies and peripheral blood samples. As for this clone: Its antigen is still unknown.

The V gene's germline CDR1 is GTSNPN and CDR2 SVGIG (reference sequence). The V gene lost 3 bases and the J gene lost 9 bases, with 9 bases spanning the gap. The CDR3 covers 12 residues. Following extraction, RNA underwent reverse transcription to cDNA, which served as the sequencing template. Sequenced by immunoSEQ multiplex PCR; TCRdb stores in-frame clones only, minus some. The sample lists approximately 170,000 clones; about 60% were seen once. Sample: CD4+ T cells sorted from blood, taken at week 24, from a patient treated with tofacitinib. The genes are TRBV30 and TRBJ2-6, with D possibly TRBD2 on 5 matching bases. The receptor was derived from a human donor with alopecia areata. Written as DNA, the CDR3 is TGTGCCTGGAGCCCCGGGAACAACGTCCTGACTTTC. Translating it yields CAWSPGNNVLTF.